In its sample, the clone carrying this T cell receptor (beta chain) was seen many times. The time point here: technical triplicate 2. TCRdb independently ran MiXCR on the 5' RACE reads; one entry per CDR3 protein. The sample carries more than 55,000 distinct CDR3 sequences, 24% recorded once. These data originate in a study of neurological immune-mediated disorders. The sequenced sample was PBMCs. This clonotype originated in a man aged 55 to 70 with HTLV-1-associated myelopathy (HAM/TSP).

Here the CDR3 reads CASSLVAGGSGGTDTQYF. CDR3 nucleotide sequence: TGTGCCAGCAGTTTAGTAGCGGGAGGCTCGGGAGGGACAGATACGCAGTATTTT. V and J are TRBV12-3 or TRBV12-4 and TRBJ2-3, with TRBD2 matching 10 bases. V lost 1 base to trimming and J lost 3 bases; unmatched junction nucleotides: 10. The CDR3 loop spans 18 amino acids.